The 14 T cell receptor beta chains below come from one sample, sequenced in a study of blood T cell repertoires in COVID-19. Clones were sequenced by immunoSEQ multiplex PCR, and TCRdb holds only the in-frame ones, with some missing. The sample has approximately 70,000 clones, less than 95% seen once. Input material: peripheral blood. The receptor source for this set is a woman aged 60 to 75 with active COVID-19.

The chain couples TRBV14 to TRBJ2-2, with a possible D match to TRBD2 (6 bases). CDR3 size: 16 residues. Per the germline V gene, CDR1 is SGHDN and CDR2 is FVKESK. Trimming removed 3 bases from V and 6 bases from J, with 17 bases in between. CDR3 nucleotides: TGTGCCAGCAGCCAGATCCCATTTAGCGGTTCCGGGGAGCTGTTTTTT. Translation gives CASSQIPFSGSGELFF.

A few counts support this clone. This chain links TRBV29-1 with TRBJ2-7, with TRBD2 identical over 14 bases. This CDR3 is 13 amino acids long. In germline, CDR1 is SQVTM, CDR2 ANQGSEA. V was pared by 6 bases and J by 5 bases, with 3 bases of the junction left unmatched. The CDR3 region is CSVGGLAGDEQYF. The CDR3 DNA follows: TGCAGCGTCGGGGGACTAGCGGGAGACGAGCAGTACTTC.

This rearrangement joins TRBV7-9 to TRBJ2-7; 7 bases map to TRBD1. Losses at the gene ends were 1 base for V and 2 bases for J; bases not matched to a gene: 5. The V gene's germline CDR1 is SEHNR and CDR2 FQNEAQ (reference sequence). The CDR3 contains 15 residues. The CDR3 DNA sequence: TGTGCCAGCAGCTTAGGACAGGGACCAACCTACGAGCAGTACTTC. It translates to CASSLGQGPTYEQYF.

This clone was observed once. V gene TRBV27 combines with J gene TRBJ2-3, with TRBD1 matching over 7 bases. CDR3 length: 13 residues. The V and J ends lost 5 bases and 4 bases, in that order; junction bases with no gene match: 3. Germline assignment: CDR1 MNHEY and CDR2 SMNVEV (reference sequence). This CDR3 reads CASSPQGADTQYF. The CDR3 bases are TGTGCCAGCAGTCCCCAGGGGGCAGATACGCAGTATTTT.

This chain uses TRBV7-2 with TRBJ2-7; tentative D call: TRBD2 (6 bases). V was trimmed by 2 bases and J by 2 bases, leaving 7 bases between them. CDR1 SGHTA and CDR2 FQGNSA come from the germline V gene. The CDR3 extends over 13 amino acids. The CDR3 region is CASSLQRAYEQYF. CDR3 coding DNA: TGTGCCAGCAGCTTACAGCGGGCCTACGAGCAGTACTTC.

The chain has TRBV27 and TRBJ2-3; D is unclear. Per germline, CDR1 MNHEY and CDR2 SMNVEV (reference sequence). V dropped 6 bases and J dropped 4 bases, with 11 bases sitting between them. The CDR3 has 13 residues. As DNA, the CDR3 is TGTGCCAGCAGGGAGACCGGCGCAGATACGCAGTATTTT. It yields the protein CASRETGADTQYF.

The chain joins TRBV24-1 to TRBJ2-5; TRBD1 agrees at 7 bases. This CDR3 has 13 amino acids. V lost 9 bases to trimming and J lost 2 bases; unmatched junction nucleotides: 5. The germline V gene encodes CDR1 KGHDR and CDR2 SFDVKD. The CDR3 sequence is CATRDSYQETQYF. CDR3 DNA: TGTGCCACCCGGGACAGCTATCAAGAGACCCAGTACTTC.

The rearrangement links TRBV30 to TRBJ2-7; D is perhaps TRBD2 (6 bases). This CDR3 is 14 amino acids long. V lost 2 bases to trimming and J lost 4 bases, with 15 bases between them. From germline, CDR1 is GTSNPN and CDR2 SVGIG (reference sequence). In DNA, the CDR3 is TGTGCCTGGAGTACGTATCCGGGGGATTACGAGCAGTACTTC. It specifies CAWSTYPGDYEQYF.

The J gene is TRBJ1-5, the V gene TRBV19; D perhaps matches TRBD1 (5 bases). CDR3 length: 17 amino acids. CDR1 is LNHDA, CDR2 SQIVND, per germline (reference sequence). Trimming shortened V by 7 bases and J by 2 bases, and 21 bases separated the two germline ends. The CDR3 sequence is CASKPLEGRGGNQPQHF. CDR3 nucleotide sequence: TGTGCCAGTAAACCGCTCGAGGGGCGGGGAGGCAATCAGCCCCAGCATTTT.

J is TRBJ2-5 and V is TRBV19; D not resolved. There are 13 residues in the CDR3. Per the germline V gene, CDR1 is LNHDA and CDR2 is SQIVND (reference sequence). Trimming took 5 bases from V and 4 from J, leaving 11 bases between them. CDR3 sequence (DNA): TGTGCCAGTAGTTCTACCGTCCGAGAGACCCAGTACTTC. It is translated as CASSSTVRETQYF.

Of note for this clone: Distinct nucleotide sequences in the sample also encode this CDR3. The chain combines TRBV6-5 with TRBJ2-7; 11 bases map to TRBD2. J lost 1 base, V lost 2 bases, and 1 base had no gene match. The germline CDR1 and CDR2 sequences are MNHEY and SVGAGI. CDR3 length equals 15 residues. In DNA form, the CDR3 reads TGTGCCAGCAGTTACGGGACTAGCGGTTCCTACGAGCAGTACTTC. It translates to CASSYGTSGSYEQYF.

The chain couples TRBV21-1 to TRBJ2-1; the D call of TRBD2 is as the table states it, not checked on the DNA. TRBV21-1 is shown as a pseudogene. CDR3 length: 16 amino acids. CDR3 sequence: CASSNGLAGPLYKQFF. CDR3 nucleotide sequence: TGTGCCAGCAGCAACGGGCTAGCGGGACCTCTCTATAAGCAGTTCTTC.

In the case of this clone: The same CDR3 can be traced to other DNA sequences in this sample. The rearrangement joins TRBV3-1 (or the pseudogene TRBV3-2) to TRBJ1-2; D perhaps matches TRBD1 (5 bases). The CDR3 contains 12 residues. V was clipped by 4 bases and J by 8 bases, with 11 bases between them. From germline, CDR1 is LGHDT and CDR2 YNNKEL (reference sequence). CDR3 nucleotide sequence: TGTGCCAGCAGCCTCCTCGGGGGAGGCTACACCTTC. Protein sequence: CASSLLGGGYTF.

V and J are TRBV5-1 and TRBJ2-7, with D unclear. The CDR3 is 13 residues long. Trimming pared 0 bases from V and 4 bases from J, leaving 8 bases between. CDR1 SGHRS and CDR2 YFSETQ come from the germline V gene. The CDR3 sequence is CASSLAIGYEQYF. CDR3 sequence (DNA): TGCGCCAGCAGCTTGGCCATCGGGTACGAGCAGTACTTC.